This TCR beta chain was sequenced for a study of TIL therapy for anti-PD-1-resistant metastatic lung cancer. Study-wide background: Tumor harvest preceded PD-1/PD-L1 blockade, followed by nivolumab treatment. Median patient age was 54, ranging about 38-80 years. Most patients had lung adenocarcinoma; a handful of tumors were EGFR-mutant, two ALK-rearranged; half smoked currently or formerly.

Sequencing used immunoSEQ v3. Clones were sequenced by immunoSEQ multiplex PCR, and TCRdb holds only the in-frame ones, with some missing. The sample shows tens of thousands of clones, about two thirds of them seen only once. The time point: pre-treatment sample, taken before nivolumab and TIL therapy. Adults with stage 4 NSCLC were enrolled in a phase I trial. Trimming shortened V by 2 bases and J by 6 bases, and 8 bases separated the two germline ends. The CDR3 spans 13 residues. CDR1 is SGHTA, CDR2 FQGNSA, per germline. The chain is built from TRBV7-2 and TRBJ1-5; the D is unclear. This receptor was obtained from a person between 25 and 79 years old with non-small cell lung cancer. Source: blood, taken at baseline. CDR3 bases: TGTGCCAGCAGCTTAATGGTCGCTCAGCCCCAGCATTTT. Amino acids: CASSLMVAQPQHF.